This T cell receptor beta chain was observed in a study of blood T cell repertoires in COVID-19 (dated by TCRdb to 2018 to 2020). General notes on the study: Samples from collaborators originated in the United States, Italy and Spain and spanned both the acute and convalescent phases of COVID-19. The repertoires were made available in a free public database intended to serve as a resource for research on the immune response to SARS-CoV-2. HLA class I and class II types, where available, came from metadata supplied by the sample provider rather than from assay-based typing. Deeply sampled blood TCRbeta repertoires from subjects exposed to, actively infected with, or recovered from COVID-19 were included in the dataset. Samples were obtained from the ongoing ImmuneRACE study (first 160 participants) and from about 1,300 subjects provided by 6 global collaborators. The prospective study material was composed of cDNA or gDNA derived from T cells, B-cell-depleted T cells, or PBMCs. A de-identified subject ID, COVID-19 status, age in years and sex were almost always included in the sample metadata. On the study overall, not on this receptor specifically: The amount of clinical and demographic metadata varied by source and participant and was provided uncurated.

Each collaborating institution followed its own protocols to collect whole blood in K2EDTA tubes. For TCRbeta analysis, collaborators shipped samples as frozen whole blood, isolated PBMCs, or DNA extracted from either of those sample types. Looking up the germline V gene yields CDR1 KGHSH and CDR2 LQKENI. V sheds 1 base and J sheds 4 bases, leaving 11 bases between their ends. From cysteine to phenylalanine, the CDR3 is 15 amino acids long. The sequence is cut down to CDR3 DNA, 45 bases in frame from base 1. In regard to this clone: The antigen this receptor binds is unknown. No qualities accompany the bases; no much larger clone lies one base away.

The immunoSEQ Assay, a bias-controlled multiplex PCR, was used to amplify TCRbeta CDR3 regions from genomic DNA. From the authors' description of their analysis: The number of nucleated cells in each sample was estimated by amplification of reference gene primers within the assay. To quantify the absolute abundance of each unique TCRbeta CDR3 rearrangement, sequence reads were collapsed and filtered. For each sample, productive Simpson clonality was calculated as the square root of Simpson's diversity index across productive rearrangements. As stored in TCRdb, this immuneACCESS dataset retains in-frame rearrangements with V and J assigned. A fraction of the clones does not appear; measured against another copy, unresolved V genes explain less than half of the discrepancy, and the remainder lacks a known reason. That table supplies the V and J calls and clone size; D and trimming were determined from the DNA. Within this sample are approximately 170,000 clones, with about 88% of them counted one time only. Of the sample, around 7% falls within the top ten clones.

This receptor was obtained from a woman at least 80 years old in a cohort sampled during active or convalescent COVID-19. The rearranged chain carries TRBV18 and TRBJ2-1; the best D guess is TRBD1, with 6 bases matching. Sequencing was performed on peripheral blood. The CDR3 region reads CASSPRTGTYNEQFF. Here is the DNA: TGTGCCAGCTCACCACGAACTGGGACATACAATGAGCAGTTCTTC.